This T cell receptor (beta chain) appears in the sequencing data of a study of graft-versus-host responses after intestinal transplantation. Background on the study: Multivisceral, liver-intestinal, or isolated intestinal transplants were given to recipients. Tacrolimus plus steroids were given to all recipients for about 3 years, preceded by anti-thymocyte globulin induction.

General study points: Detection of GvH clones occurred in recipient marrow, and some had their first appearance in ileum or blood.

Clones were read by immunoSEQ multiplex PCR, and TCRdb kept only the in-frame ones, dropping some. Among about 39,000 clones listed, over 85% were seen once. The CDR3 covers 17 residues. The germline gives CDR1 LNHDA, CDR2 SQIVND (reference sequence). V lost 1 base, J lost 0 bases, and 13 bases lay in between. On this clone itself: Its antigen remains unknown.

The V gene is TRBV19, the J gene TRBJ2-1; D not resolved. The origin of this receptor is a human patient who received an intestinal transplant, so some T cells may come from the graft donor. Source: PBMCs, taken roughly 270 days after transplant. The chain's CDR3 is CASSIVYSPSSYNEQFF. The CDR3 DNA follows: TGTGCCAGTAGTATAGTTTACAGCCCGAGCTCCTACAATGAGCAGTTCTTC.